This T cell receptor (beta chain) was documented in a study of blood T cell repertoires in COVID-19. Across the whole study: COVID-19 samples from acute and convalescent phases originated in the United States, Italy and Spain. T cells, B-cell-depleted T cells, or PBMCs provided the cDNA or gDNA that served as material.

In the source study's methods: Amplification of reference gene primers provided the estimated nucleated cell counts. This table comes from immunoSEQ multiplex PCR, and its TCRdb copy is limited to in-frame clones, with some not included. The V and J calls and clone size are taken from that table; D and trimming were inferred from the DNA. The top ten hold 5.5% to 6.5% of the sample, which has under 250,000 clones, 89% seen once. Germline lookup yields CDR1 LGHNA and CDR2 YNFKEQ. Trimming removed 5 bases from V and 4 bases from J; junction bases left unmatched: 7. The CDR3 runs to 14 residues. This receptor was obtained from a man between 60 and 70 years old who had recovered from COVID-19. Sequenced: peripheral blood. The chain uses TRBV4-2 and TRBJ1-2; 7 bases align to TRBD1. The CDR3 region is CASSTPRQGYGYTF. CDR3 nucleotides: TGTGCCAGCAGCACACCTAGACAGGGCTATGGCTACACCTTC.